Listed below are T cell receptor beta chains from one sample, sequenced in a study of cytotoxic CD8 clonotypes in ibrutinib-treated CLL. The data were produced by immunoSEQ multiplex PCR, yet TCRdb's version contains in-frame clones alone and is incomplete. Of 250,000 to 350,000 clones listed, around 76% are singletons. Sequencing was performed on PBMCs, taken at disease progression, from a patient treated with ibrutinib. The source of these receptors is a human donor with chronic lymphocytic leukemia. The CDR3 runs from the conserved cysteine through the conserved F or W. Each record gives: V gene, J gene, D gene, clone size, CDR3 DNA, CDR3 protein. D genes are given only for firm matches. A row's size may be missing; if present it is once, few, many or a size class.

TRBV5-1	TRBJ1-1	NA	once	TGCGCCAGCAGCTTGGGGACCGGCAGTTTGAACACTGAAGCTTTCTTT	CASSLGTGSLNTEAFF
TRBV4-3	TRBJ1-4	NA	NA	TGCGCCAGCAGCCGGGACCTTAATGAAAAACTGTTTTTT	CASSRDLNEKLFF
TRBV27	TRBJ2-1	TRBD1	NA	TGTGCCAGCAGTTTATCGGGACAGTACAATGAGCAGTTCTTC	CASSLSGQYNEQFF
TRBV19	TRBJ1-5	NA	NA	TGTGCCAGTAGTCCAACGGGCTGGGCGAATCAGCCCCAGCATTTT	CASSPTGWANQPQHF
TRBV6-5	TRBJ1-6	NA	NA	TGTGCCAGCAGTTACGGGGGAACCCTCCACTTT	CASSYGGTLHF
TRBV5-1	TRBJ2-7	TRBD1	NA	TGCGCCAGCAGCTTGGTTCGACAGGGGGCGCGGGAGCAGTACTTC	CASSLVRQGAREQYF
TRBV5-1	TRBJ2-3	NA	once	TGCGCCAGCAGCTCGACCACCAGCGGCGCAGATACGCAGTATTTT	CASSSTTSGADTQYF
TRBV6-5	TRBJ1-6	NA	NA	TGTGCCAGCAGTTACTCATCAGTCCGCTCCAATTCACCCCTCCACTTT	CASSYSSVRSNSPLHF
TRBV19	TRBJ2-7	NA	few	TGTGCCAGTAGTATAGTAGGTCTAACAGCGATTGACGAGCAGTACTTC	CASSIVGLTAIDEQYF
TRBV9	TRBJ2-2	NA	NA	TGTGCCAGCGGAAACAGGCCTACCTTCACCGGGGAGCTGTTTTTT	CASGNRPTFTGELFF